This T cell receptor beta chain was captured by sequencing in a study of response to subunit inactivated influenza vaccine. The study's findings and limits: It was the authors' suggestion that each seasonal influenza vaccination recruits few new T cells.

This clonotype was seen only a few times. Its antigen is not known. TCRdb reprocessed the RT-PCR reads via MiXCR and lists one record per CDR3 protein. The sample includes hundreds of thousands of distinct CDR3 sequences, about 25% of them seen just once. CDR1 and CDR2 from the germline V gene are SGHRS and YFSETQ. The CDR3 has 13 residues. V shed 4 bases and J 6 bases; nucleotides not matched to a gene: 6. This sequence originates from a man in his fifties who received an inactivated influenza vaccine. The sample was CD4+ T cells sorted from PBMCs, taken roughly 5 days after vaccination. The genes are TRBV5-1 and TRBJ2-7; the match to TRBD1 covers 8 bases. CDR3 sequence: CASSTGQGIEQYF. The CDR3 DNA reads TGCGCCAGCAGCACCGGACAGGGAATCGAGCAGTACTTC.